This record looks at one TCR beta chain sequence and its context. The sample holds a few counts of this clone. Its specific antigen is unknown. Base qualities are not recorded, but no much larger clone differs from it by a single base. The collaborating institutions used their own protocols to collect whole blood in K2EDTA tubes. For TCRbeta analysis, collaborators shipped samples as frozen whole blood, isolated PBMCs, or DNA extracted from either of those sample types. These data belong to a study of blood T cell repertoires in COVID-19 (dated by TCRdb to about 2020). Regarding the complete study: Samples covering the acute and convalescent phases of COVID-19 were provided by collaborators in the United States, Italy and Spain. Samples came from the ongoing ImmuneRACE study (first 160 participants) plus 1,254 subjects from 6 global collaborators. Where available, HLA class I and class II types were taken from metadata supplied by the sample provider and were not determined by assay-based typing. The prospective study material was composed of cDNA or gDNA derived from T cells, B-cell-depleted T cells, or PBMCs. The dataset comprised deeply sampled blood TCRbeta repertoires from subjects exposed to, actively infected with, or recovered from COVID-19. A freely available public database, intended as a resource for researchers studying the immune response to SARS-CoV-2, is where the repertoires were released. Nearly every sample came with metadata listing a de-identified subject ID, COVID-19 status, age in years and sex. Paper-wide results and their limitations: Clinical and demographic metadata were provided uncurated, with the amount varying by source and participant.

TCRbeta CDR3 regions were amplified from genomic DNA by means of the immunoSEQ Assay, a bias-controlled multiplex PCR. From the authors' description of their analysis: Nucleated cell counts per sample were estimated from amplification of reference gene primers within the assay. Sequence reads were collapsed and filtered to measure the absolute abundance of every unique TCRbeta CDR3 rearrangement. For each sample, productive Simpson clonality was calculated as the square root of Simpson's diversity index across productive rearrangements. TCRdb retrieved this table from immuneACCESS and kept in-frame rearrangements only. Not all clones are present; in checked studies, unresolved V genes account for under half, and no reason is known for the remainder. The V and J calls and clone size come from that table; D and trimming were worked out from the DNA. Across this sample there are tens of thousands of clones, with roughly 80% seen only once. Together, the top ten hold roughly 19% of the sample.

The CDR3, from cysteine to phenylalanine, totals 17 residues. Here the CDR3 DNA is all that survives: 51 bases in frame from base 1. CDR1 and CDR2 are drawn from the germline V gene: SGHRS, YFSETQ. Here V drops 1 base and J drops 4 bases, and the junction holds 10 bases not matched to any gene. What was sequenced was peripheral blood. In this chain, TRBV5-1 is recombined with TRBJ2-1, with TRBD2 identical over 8 junction bases. The receptor was isolated from a human donor in a cohort sampled during active COVID-19. The DNA is TGCGCCAGCAGCTTGTGGGGAGAACGGGAGGGTTACAATGAGCAGTTCTTC. Translated, this is CASSLWGEREGYNEQFF. The variable domain in full, with residues beyond the CDR3 obtained from the reference TRBV5-1 and TRBJ2-1 genes, is KAGVTQTPRYLIKTRGQQVTLSCSPISGHRSVSWYQQTPGQGLQFLFEYFSETQRNKGNFPGRFSGRQFSNSRSEMNVSTLELGDSALYLCASSLWGEREGYNEQFFGPGTRLTVL.